The 18 T cell receptor beta chains listed next were all sequenced from one sample in a study of control samples from healthy donors and cancer patients. Generated by immunoSEQ multiplex PCR, the TCRdb table keeps only in-frame clones and is missing some. The sample shows about 84,000 clones, 90% to 95% of them seen only once. The sequenced material came from blood. These receptors came from a man aged 30 to 39 in good health.

The rearrangement uses TRBV11-2 and TRBJ2-5; D is possibly TRBD2 (6 bases). The CDR3 sequence is 14 residues long. V lost 5 bases and J lost 9, with 19 bases in between. In germline, CDR1 is SGHAT, CDR2 FQNNGV. The DNA of the CDR3 is TGTGCCAGCAGCCAAGAGGGAAACGGGGAGGCCCAGTACTTC. As protein: CASSQEGNGEAQYF.

V usage is TRBV9 and J usage is TRBJ2-7, with TRBD2 matching 7 bases. Germline values: CDR1 SGDLS, CDR2 YYNGEE. This CDR3 has 16 residues. The V segment lost 4 bases and the J segment 0 bases; nucleotides outside the gene matches: 10. The CDR3: CASSPLRGEASYEQYF. DNA of the CDR3: TGTGCCAGCAGCCCCCTTCGGGGGGAGGCCTCCTACGAGCAGTACTTC.

The rearrangement links TRBV6-1 to TRBJ2-6, with D maybe TRBD1 (6 bases). Trimming stripped 0 bases from V and 4 bases from J, with 10 bases between. The CDR3 totals 16 residues. Per the germline V gene, CDR1 is MNHNS and CDR2 is SASEGT. CDR3 region: CASSEAPGAGANVLTF. DNA of the CDR3: TGTGCCAGCAGTGAAGCACCAGGGGCCGGGGCCAACGTCCTGACTTTC.

The chain's CDR3 is CASSLGTDFGYGYTF. The DNA of the CDR3 is TGCGCCAGCAGCTTGGGGACAGACTTTGGCTATGGCTACACCTTC. This sequence joins TRBV5-1 and TRBJ1-2; possibly TRBD1 for D (6 bases). The CDR3 is 15 residues long. Germline CDR1 SGHRS, CDR2 YFSETQ. Trimming removed 0 bases at V and 4 bases at J, with 13 bases between.

J is TRBJ2-2 and V is TRBV24-1, with D unresolved. The CDR3 is 12 residues long. V was shortened by 0 bases and J by 11 bases, with 6 bases between the two germline ends. Germline CDR1 reads KGHDR; CDR2 reads SFDVKD. For the CDR3, the DNA is TGTGCCACCAGTGATTTGGGACCTGAGCTGTTTTTT. Residues: CATSDLGPELFF.

V gene TRBV7-8 combines with J gene TRBJ1-1, with a weak D call TRBD1 (5 bases). The CDR3 is 14 amino acids. Deletions cut 1 base from V and 4 bases from J, with 10 bases between. Germline V gene data show CDR1 as SGHVS and CDR2 as FQNEAQ. In nucleotides, the CDR3 is TGTGCCAGCAGCTTAGGGGGGGTTAGCACTGAAGCTTTCTTT. It codes for CASSLGGVSTEAFF.

This clone came up once. The rearrangement links TRBV5-1 to TRBJ1-4, with TRBD1 matching over 7 bases. Trimming removed 0 bases from V and 8 bases from J; junction bases left unmatched: 4. Germline-derived CDR1 and CDR2 are SGHRS and YFSETQ. The length of the CDR3 is 14 residues. The CDR3 bases are TGCGCCAGCAGCTTGGAAGGGGGCGACGAAAAACTGTTTTTT. Translated, it gives CASSLEGGDEKLFF.

The rearrangement joins TRBV12-3 or TRBV12-4 to TRBJ1-2, with TRBD1 matching over 7 bases. The CDR3 contains 13 residues. The ends lost 6 bases at V and 7 bases at J; junction bases unmatched: 8. This CDR3 is CASSRGAPRGYTF. The CDR3 DNA is TGTGCCAGCAGCAGGGGGGCGCCCCGTGGCTACACCTTC.

The V call is TRBV3-1 (or the pseudogene TRBV3-2), the J call TRBJ1-4; TRBD1 aligns across 10 bases. The CDR3 totals 16 residues. Germline V CDR1 and CDR2: LGHDT, YNNKEL (reference sequence). J was trimmed by 7 bases and V by 6 bases; bases with no gene match: 11. The CDR3 nucleotides are TGTGCCAGCAGTTCCGGGGACAGGGGCGGATCTGAAAAACTGTTTTTT. Protein sequence: CASSSGDRGGSEKLFF.

This clone was observed a few times. V gene TRBV5-5 combines with J gene TRBJ2-5; no reliable D call. Trimming left V 0 bases short and J 5 bases short, with 2 bases between. The length of the CDR3 is 11 residues. Germline lookup yields CDR1 SGHKS and CDR2 YYEKEE (reference sequence). The CDR3: CASSLEETQYF. The CDR3 region has the DNA TGTGCCAGCAGCTTGGAGGAGACCCAGTACTTC.

The rearrangement links TRBV4-1 to TRBJ2-7; no reliable D call. Looked up from germline, CDR1 is MGHRA and CDR2 is YSYEKL. V was cut by 1 base and J by 0 bases, with 10 bases left in between. This CDR3 comprises 15 residues. The chain's CDR3 is CASSQVQASSYEQYF. The CDR3 DNA reads as TGCGCCAGCAGCCAAGTGCAGGCCAGCTCCTACGAGCAGTACTTC.

CDR3 nucleotides: TGCGCCAGCAGCTTGGCCCAGAGCACAGATACGCAGTATTTT. This gives the protein CASSLAQSTDTQYF. The V call is TRBV5-1, the J call TRBJ2-3; D is unresolved. The CDR3 extends over 14 amino acids. The V and J ends lost 0 bases and 0 bases respectively, with 5 bases between them. The germline gives CDR1 SGHRS, CDR2 YFSETQ.

The chain combines TRBV19 with TRBJ2-6; TRBD2 might be the D (6 bases). CDR3 length equals 15 residues. Deletions cut 3 bases from V and 2 bases from J, with 8 bases between. The germline V gene encodes CDR1 LNHDA and CDR2 SQIVND (reference sequence). CDR3 sequence reads: CASSIGGAGANVLTF. The CDR3 DNA is TGTGCCAGTAGTATCGGAGGGGCTGGGGCCAACGTCCTGACTTTC.

The chain recombines TRBV6-6 with TRBJ1-5; D might be TRBD1 (6 bases). V lost 2 bases and J lost 1, with 12 bases in between. Germline values: CDR1 MNHNY, CDR2 SVGAGI (reference sequence). The CDR3 has 16 residues. The CDR3 sequence: CASSYHPQGSNQPQHF. For the CDR3, the DNA is TGTGCCAGCAGTTACCACCCTCAGGGGAGCAATCAGCCCCAGCATTTT.

This sequence joins TRBV19 and TRBJ1-5; D perhaps matches TRBD1 (5 bases). The CDR3 loop spans 14 amino acids. CDR1 is LNHDA and CDR2 is SQIVND in the germline V gene (reference sequence). Trimming left V 2 bases short and J 7 bases short, with 12 bases between. The CDR3 loop reads CASSINPGPQPQHF. The CDR3 bases are TGTGCCAGTAGTATAAATCCAGGGCCACAGCCCCAGCATTTT.

This chain uses TRBV18 with TRBJ1-5; TRBD1 matches at 9 bases. Germline loops: CDR1 KGHSH, CDR2 LQKENI. V lost 3 bases and J lost 5; bases outside the gene matches: 8. The CDR3 contains 16 residues. CDR3 DNA: TGTGCCAGCTCACCCACAGGGACAGGGTGGGATCAGCCCCAGCATTTT. As protein: CASSPTGTGWDQPQHF.

The chain couples TRBV6-5 to TRBJ1-2, with TRBD1 identical over 7 bases. CDR1 is MNHEY, CDR2 SVGAGI, per germline. The CDR3 totals 13 residues. Trimming took 7 bases from V and 4 from J; bases not matched to a gene: 6. CDR3 sequence (DNA): TGTGCCAGCACCCGGACAGGACCCTATGGCTACACCTTC. This sequence encodes CASTRTGPYGYTF.

The chain combines TRBV7-2 with TRBJ2-5, with a tentative D call TRBD2 (6 bases). V lost 1 base, J lost 4 bases, and 13 bases lay in between. This CDR3 contains 15 residues. Germline values: CDR1 SGHTA, CDR2 FQGNSA. The CDR3 sequence is CASSLGWGVRETQYF. The CDR3 DNA is TGTGCCAGCAGCTTAGGGTGGGGGGTACGAGAGACCCAGTACTTC.